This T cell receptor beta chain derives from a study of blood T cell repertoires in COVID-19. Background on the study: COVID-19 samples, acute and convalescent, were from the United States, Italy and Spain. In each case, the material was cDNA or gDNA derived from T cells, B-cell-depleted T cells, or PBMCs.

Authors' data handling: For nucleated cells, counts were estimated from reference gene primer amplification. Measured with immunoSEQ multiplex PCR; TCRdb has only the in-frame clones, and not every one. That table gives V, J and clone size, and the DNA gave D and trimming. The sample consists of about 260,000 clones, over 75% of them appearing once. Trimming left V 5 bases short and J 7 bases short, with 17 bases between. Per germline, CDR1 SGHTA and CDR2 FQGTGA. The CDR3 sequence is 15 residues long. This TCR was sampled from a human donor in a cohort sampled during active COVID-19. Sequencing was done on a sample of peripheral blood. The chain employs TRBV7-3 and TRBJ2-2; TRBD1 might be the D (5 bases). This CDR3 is CASSQTQGIGGELFF. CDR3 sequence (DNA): TGTGCCAGCAGCCAAACTCAGGGAATCGGCGGGGAGCTGTTTTTT.